The 2 T cell receptor beta chains below were found in one sample sequenced in a study of shared clonotypes between healthy human individuals. Profiling relied on immunoSEQ multiplex PCR, and the TCRdb table lists in-frame clones only, not all of them. The top ten hold around 0.35% of the sample, which has under 2.5 million clones, roughly 90% seen once. Sequencing was carried out using naive CD4+ T cells from PBMCs. The subset was: CD45RA+ positively selected. Receptor source: a man aged 18 to 30 in good health. Some clones in this sample may be carry-over from other donors' samples.

CDR3 loop: CSQNSGLADTQYF. The CDR3 DNA is TGCAGCCAAAACTCCGGACTAGCAGATACGCAGTATTTT. The chain has TRBV29-1 and TRBJ2-3; 7 nucleotides agree with TRBD2. This CDR3 has 13 residues. The germline V gene has CDR1 SQVTM and CDR2 ANQGSEA. V was pared by 8 bases and J by 4 bases, with 9 bases of the junction left unmatched.

The chain has TRBV11-2 and TRBJ2-7, with unresolved D. CDR3 length: 14 residues. Trimming removed 4 bases from V and 3 bases from J, with 13 bases in between. The germline V gene encodes CDR1 SGHAT and CDR2 FQNNGV. The chain's CDR3 is CASSSALASYEQYF. In nucleotides, the CDR3 is TGTGCCAGCAGCTCCGCGTTGGCGAGCTACGAGCAGTACTTC. Full variable domain (remainder filled in from reference TRBV11-2 and TRBJ2-7): EAGVAQSPRYKIIEKRQSVAFWCNPISGHATLYWYQQILGQGPKLLIQFQNNGVVDDSQLPKDRFSAERLKGVDSTLKIQPAKLEDSAVYLCASSSALASYEQYFGPGTRLTVT.